Below are 2 T cell receptor beta chains sequenced from a single sample in a study of blood T cell repertoires in COVID-19. TCRdb's copy holds only in-frame clones and misses some; the assay was immunoSEQ multiplex PCR. In the table there are about 210,000 clones, about nine tenths of which are singletons. The sequenced sample was peripheral blood. The receptors originated from a man in his forties with acute or convalescent COVID-19.

CDR3 sequence: CASSSIQGYSNQPQHF. CDR3 nucleotide sequence: TGTGCCAGCAGTTCGATACAGGGATATAGCAATCAGCCCCAGCATTTT. This rearrangement joins TRBV27 to TRBJ1-5; possible D gene TRBD1, 6 bases. The germline CDR1 and CDR2 sequences are MNHEY and SMNVEV (reference sequence). The CDR3 spans 16 residues. The V and J ends lost 4 bases and 0 bases respectively, with 13 bases between them.

V usage is TRBV10-1 and J usage is TRBJ2-2, with 8 bases matching TRBD2. The junction had 13 bases not matched to a gene; V was cut back by 0 bases and J by 4 bases. Germline assignment: CDR1 WNHNN and CDR2 SYGVQD (reference sequence). CDR3 length equals 19 residues. The CDR3 reads CASSESTYRAGAVTGELFF. The CDR3 DNA reads as TGCGCCAGCAGTGAGTCGACCTACCGAGCGGGAGCGGTCACCGGGGAGCTGTTTTTT.